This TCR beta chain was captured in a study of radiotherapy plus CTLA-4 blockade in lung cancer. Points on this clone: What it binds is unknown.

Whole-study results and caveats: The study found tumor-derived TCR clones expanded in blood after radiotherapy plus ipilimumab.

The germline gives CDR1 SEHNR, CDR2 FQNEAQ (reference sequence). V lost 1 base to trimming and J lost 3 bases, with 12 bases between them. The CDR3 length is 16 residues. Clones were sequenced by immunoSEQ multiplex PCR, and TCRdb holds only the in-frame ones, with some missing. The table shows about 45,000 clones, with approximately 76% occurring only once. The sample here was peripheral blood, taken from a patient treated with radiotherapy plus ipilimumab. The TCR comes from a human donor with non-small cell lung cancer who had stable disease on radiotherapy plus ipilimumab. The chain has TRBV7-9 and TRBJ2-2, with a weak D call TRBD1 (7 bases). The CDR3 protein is CASSLGRGEYTGELFF. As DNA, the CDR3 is TGTGCCAGCAGCTTAGGCAGGGGGGAATACACCGGGGAGCTGTTTTTT. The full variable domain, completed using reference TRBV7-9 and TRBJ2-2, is DTGVSQNPRHKITKRGQNVTFRCDPISEHNRLYWYRQTLGQGPEFLTYFQNEAQLEKSRLLSDRFSAERPKGSFSTLEIQRTEQGDSAMYLCASSLGRGEYTGELFFGEGSRLTVL.